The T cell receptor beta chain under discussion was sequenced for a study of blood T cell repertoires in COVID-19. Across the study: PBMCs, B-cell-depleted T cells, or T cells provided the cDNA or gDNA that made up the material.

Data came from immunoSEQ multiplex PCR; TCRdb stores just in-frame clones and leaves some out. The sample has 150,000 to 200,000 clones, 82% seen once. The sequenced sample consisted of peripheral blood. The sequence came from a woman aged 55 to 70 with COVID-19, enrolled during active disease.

CDR3 sequence reads: CASSLHRTSTDTQYF. The CDR3 nucleotides are TGCGCCAGCAGCTTGCACAGAACTAGCACAGATACGCAGTATTTT. The genes are TRBV5-1 and TRBJ2-3; D is uncertain. Deletions cut 1 base from V and 0 bases from J, with 9 bases between. The CDR3 sequence is 15 residues long. Germline CDR1 is SGHRS and CDR2 is YFSETQ. The full variable domain, rest sourced from reference TRBV5-1 and TRBJ2-3, is KAGVTQTPRYLIKTRGQQVTLSCSPISGHRSVSWYQQTPGQGLQFLFEYFSETQRNKGNFPGRFSGRQFSNSRSEMNVSTLELGDSALYLCASSLHRTSTDTQYFGPGTRLTVL.